This T cell receptor (beta chain) was retrieved from a study of beta chain features in type 1 diabetes. Study overall: What patients shared with healthy donors was a similar profile of age, gender and cell yields. Study-wide results and limits: Patients' naive, central memory and regulatory TCRB repertoires appeared more alike than those of healthy donors.

In germline, CDR1 is SQVTM, CDR2 ANQGSEA. This CDR3 has 12 residues. V gave up 5 bases and J gave up 4 bases, with 9 bases separating them. It was via CD45RO/CCR7/CD25/CD127/CD95/CD27 that CD4+ naive, central memory, regulatory and stem cell-like memory cells were sorted. This clone was found a few times. No antigen is known for it. Expressed TCRB transcripts were sequenced after all isolated RNA was converted to cDNA. Sequenced by immunoSEQ multiplex PCR; TCRdb stores in-frame clones only, minus some. The data contain about 140,000 clones, 9.7% of them singletons. The sample comprised central memory CD4+ T cells from blood. This chain connects TRBV29-1 to TRBJ1-3; TRBD1 is a possible D gene (5 bases). The TCR comes from a woman between 40 and 55 years old in good health. This CDR3 reads CSVNRGGNTIYF. The DNA of the CDR3 is TGCAGCGTTAATAGGGGAGGAAACACCATATATTTT.